The present TCR beta chain was sequenced within a study of response to subunit inactivated influenza vaccine. Study outcomes and limitations: There was a suggestion from the authors that each seasonal influenza vaccination recruits few new T cells.

TCRdb fed the RT-PCR reads into MiXCR, producing one record per CDR3 protein. The table records approximately 680,000 distinct CDR3 sequences, about 15% of them present only once. A remark on this clonotype: Its antigen is as yet unknown.

The sequence derives from a man aged 45 to 65 who received an inactivated influenza vaccine. The sample consisted of PBMCs from blood, taken roughly 12 days after vaccination.

The CDR3 coding sequence is TGTGCCAGCAGTTTTTTCACGGGACAGGGCGAGCAGCCCCAGCATTTT. Its protein product is CASSFFTGQGEQPQHF. The chain recombines TRBV12-3 or TRBV12-4 with TRBJ1-5; 9 positions agree with TRBD1. This CDR3 is 16 amino acids long. V was pared by 3 bases and J by 7 bases, with 10 bases of the junction left unmatched.